Reported below is one T cell receptor (beta chain). Antigen: not known. The data belong to a study of human T cells and chemical hapten exposure. Overall study results and limits: Relative to control repertoires, expanded TCRs gave rise to significantly more large CDR3 similarity clusters.

Trimming pared 5 bases from V and 1 base from J, leaving 14 bases between. The CDR3 extends over 15 amino acids. The germline V gene has CDR1 SGHNT and CDR2 YENEEA. One entry per CDR3 protein results from TCRdb running MiXCR on the RACE reads. The data contain about 160,000 distinct CDR3 sequences, 25% to 35% of them singletons. Stated time point: patch test 3, about 24 weeks after DPC sensitization. Documented treatment: therapeutic diphenylcyclopropenone sensitization with weekly scalp DPC. J is TRBJ2-5 and V is TRBV11-3, with D perhaps matching TRBD2 (5 bases). The source material was whole blood, sampled in connection with sensitization to the hapten diphenylcyclopropenone (DPC). The TCR sequence derives from a woman under 30 with alopecia areata. Some clones in this sample may be carry-over from other donors' samples. Here the CDR3 DNA reads TGTGCCAGCAGCCCGGAGGAAGTGTTCCAAGAGACCCAGTACTTC. Translation: CASSPEEVFQETQYF. Looking up the rest from reference TRBV11-3 and TRBJ2-5 gives the full variable domain: EAGVVQSPRYKIIEKKQPVAFWCNPISGHNTLYWYLQNLGQGPELLIRYENEEAVDDSQLPKDRFSAERLKGVDSTLKIQPAELGDSAVYLCASSPEEVFQETQYFGPGTRLLVL.